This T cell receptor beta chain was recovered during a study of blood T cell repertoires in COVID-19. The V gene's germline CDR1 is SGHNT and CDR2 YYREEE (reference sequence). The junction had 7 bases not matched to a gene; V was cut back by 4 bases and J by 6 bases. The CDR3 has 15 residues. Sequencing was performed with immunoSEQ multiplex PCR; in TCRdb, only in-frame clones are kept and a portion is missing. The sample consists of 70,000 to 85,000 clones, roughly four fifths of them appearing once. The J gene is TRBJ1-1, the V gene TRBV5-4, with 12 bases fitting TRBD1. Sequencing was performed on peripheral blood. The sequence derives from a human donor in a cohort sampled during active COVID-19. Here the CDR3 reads CASSPGTGGIAEAFF. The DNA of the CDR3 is TGTGCCAGCAGCCCCGGGACAGGGGGCATCGCTGAAGCTTTCTTT.